Listed below are T cell receptor beta chains from one sample, sequenced in a study of monozygotic twins with inflammatory bowel disease. Following a re-call of the 5' RACE reads, TCRdb has one entry per CDR3 protein and lacks DNA. Seen in this sample are 110,000 to 150,000 distinct CDR3 sequences; the ten most common clones hold 0.95% to 1.5%. Sequencing was performed on blood. These receptor sequences come from a human donor with ulcerative colitis or Crohn's disease, or a healthy co-twin of an affected twin (not recorded which). Each CDR3 is given with its conserved first and last residue. The order of the fields is V gene, J gene, CDR3 protein.

>TRBV5-1|TRBJ1-2
CASSPQGVDGYTF
>TRBV4-1|TRBJ2-2
CASSQETEGEVTGELFF
>TRBV18|TRBJ2-7
CASSPGVSTRLDEQYF
>TRBV19|TRBJ2-2
CASSIDVSTGELFF
>TRBV3-1|TRBJ1-1
CASSQVGGGAGEAFF
>TRBV19|TRBJ1-1
CASSTRAGEAFF
>TRBV30|TRBJ2-1
CAWSEGLAGGVNEQFF
>TRBV20-1|TRBJ2-4
CSARDLGPVGAKNIQYF
>TRBV6-5|TRBJ2-3
CASSFTGHSGDTQYF
>TRBV28|TRBJ2-3
CASRPGQGSTDTQYF
>TRBV7-9|TRBJ2-2
CASSGALVAGELFF
>TRBV5-4|TRBJ2-2
CASSLGLAVSTGELFF
>TRBV14|TRBJ1-2
CASSRTGRRGGYTF
>TRBV27|TRBJ2-3
CASSLGLAGDNTDTQYF